This TCR beta chain was sequenced during a study of CD8 T cells in Susac syndrome (dated by TCRdb to between 2018 and 2021). General notes on the study: Among the Susac syndrome patients who were sequenced, clinically active disease was present in roughly six and clinical remission was observed in about eight. At the time of blood withdrawal, Susac syndrome patients were either therapy-naive, taking corticosteroids (with some also receiving IVIg), or on IVIg alone. Whether CD8+ T cell activation and differentiation in Susac syndrome was antigen driven was tested using repertoire sequencing. The study compared CD8+ T cell repertoire clonality among 12 healthy donors, around 14 Susac syndrome patients and fewer than 19 multiple sclerosis patients. Beyond this particular receptor, the publication reports: The study acknowledged that relatively few individuals were included in the TCR sequencing and HLA analysis. Susac syndrome CD8+ repertoires showed clonal expansion, highest in CD8+ TEMRA cells and greater in clinically active than remitting patients. Looking at Susac-specific public clones, the researchers identified fewer than 20 in the total CD8+ repertoire and four or five in the CD8+ TEMRA repertoire.

RNA was extracted using the RNeasy kit, and about 0.45 to 1 microgram was reverse transcribed with random hexamers. TCR beta CDR3 regions were amplified with the immunoSEQ multiplex PCR assay covering 54 Vbeta and 13 Jbeta segments. To correct PCR amplification bias, a synthetic template baseline was used for both primer optimization and computational correction. As for the original processing: Reads were annotated to V, D and J genes according to IMGT and were analyzed with immunoSEQ Analyzer, with only productive sequences retained. Clonality was computed as one minus Shannon entropy normalized by log2 of the number of productive unique sequences. For each patient and control, public and private clones were evaluated within the 100 most prevalent clones. Susac-specific clones were defined as absent from healthy and MS cohorts, about 1,000 published viral clones and other ImmuneACCESS disease sequences. TCRdb applied fastp at Q25 and MiXCR to the public reads, then kept only in-frame beta chains. Identical CDR3 protein sequences are pooled into one entry, listed with their most common genes and DNA. TCRdb assigned the V and J calls; the authors' analysis was not used. The sample table records a few thousand distinct CDR3 sequences; under 75% of these occur just once. In total, the top ten clones hold less than 20% of the sample.

Because CD62L sheds upon thawing, CD27 and CD45RA staining defined memory subsets for TEMRA sorting. Peripheral blood CD8+ and CD4+ T cells from healthy donors, Susac syndrome patients and multiple sclerosis patients were profiled using high-throughput TCR beta sequencing. Both total CD8+ T cells and sorted CD8+ TEMRA cells were sequenced from a handful of Susac syndrome patients. The Susac syndrome patients fulfilled recently defined diagnostic criteria for definite or probable disease. CD8+ TEMRA cells were enriched by FACS, while bulk CD8+ and CD4+ T cells were purified by magnetic negative isolation. Blood was collected in EDTA tubes and processed within 24 hours, with PBMCs isolated through density gradient centrifugation. PBMCs destined for TCR sequencing were cryopreserved in liquid nitrogen and later thawed in a 37 °C water bath. CD8+ TEMRA cells were enriched from thawed PBMCs by fluorescence-activated cell sorting on a BD FACSAria III. The sorted or isolated CD4+, CD8+ and CD8+ TEMRA cells had a purity of 90% or higher.

CDR1 and CDR2, looked up from the germline V gene, are SQVTM and ANQGSEA. The CDR3 numbers 15 residues from cysteine through phenylalanine. Only the CDR3 portion is preserved as DNA: 45 bases, with reading frame beginning at the first base. V loses 6 bases at its end and J loses 0 bases; junction bases beyond the gene matches: 7. This clonotype is a singleton in its sample. What this receptor recognizes is not known. No quality values exist for individual bases; no much larger clone is one base distant. One read represents weak support. The clonotype was recovered from a human donor with Susac syndrome. The sequenced sample consisted of CD8+ TEMRA cells from PBMCs. The cell subset or site label corresponds to: FACS-sorted terminally differentiated effector memory CD8+ T cells re-expressing CD45RA (CD8+ TEMRA). The chain is encoded by TRBV29-1 joined to TRBJ2-1; 8 junctional bases match TRBD2. The CDR3 protein sequence reads: CSVPSSGASYNEQFF. The DNA reads TGCAGCGTCCCAAGTAGCGGGGCCTCCTACAATGAGCAGTTCTTC.